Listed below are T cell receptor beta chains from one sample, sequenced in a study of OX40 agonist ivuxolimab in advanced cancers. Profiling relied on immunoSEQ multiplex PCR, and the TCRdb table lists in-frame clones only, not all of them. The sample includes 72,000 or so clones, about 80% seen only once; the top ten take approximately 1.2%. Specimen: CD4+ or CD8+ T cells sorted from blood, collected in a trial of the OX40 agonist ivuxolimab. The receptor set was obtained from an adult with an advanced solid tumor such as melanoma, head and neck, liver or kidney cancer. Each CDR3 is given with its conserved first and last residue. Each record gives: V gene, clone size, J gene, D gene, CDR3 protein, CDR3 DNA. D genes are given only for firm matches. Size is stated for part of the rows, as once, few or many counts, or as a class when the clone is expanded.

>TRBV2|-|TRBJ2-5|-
CASSPQAIGRETQYF
TGTGCCAGCAGTCCCCAGGCCATAGGAAGGGAGACCCAGTACTTC
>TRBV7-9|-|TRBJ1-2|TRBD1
CASSLTTGVRYGYTF
TGTGCCAGCAGCCTCACCACAGGGGTTCGCTATGGCTACACCTTC
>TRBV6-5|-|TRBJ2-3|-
CASSYSATTDTQYF
TGTGCCAGCAGTTACTCGGCTACCACAGATACGCAGTATTTT
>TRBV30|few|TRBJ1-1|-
CARGRQDANTEAFF
TGTGCCCGAGGTCGACAGGACGCGAACACTGAAGCTTTCTTT
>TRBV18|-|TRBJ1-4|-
CASSPGVTNEKLFF
TGTGCCAGCTCACCGGGAGTGACTAATGAAAAACTGTTTTTT
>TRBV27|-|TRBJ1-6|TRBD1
CASNTLSGTGNSPLHF
TGTGCCAGCAATACACTTTCCGGGACAGGCAATTCACCCCTCCACTTT
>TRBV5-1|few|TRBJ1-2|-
CASSLDGGAGYTF
TGCGCCAGCAGCTTGGATGGAGGCGCTGGCTACACCTTC
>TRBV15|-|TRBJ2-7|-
CATSRDRKGYEQYF
TGTGCCACCAGCAGAGATAGAAAGGGCTACGAGCAGTACTTC
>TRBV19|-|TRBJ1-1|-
CASSIGRGVGTTAFF
TGTGCCAGTAGTATTGGGAGGGGAGTTGGGACAACGGCTTTCTTT
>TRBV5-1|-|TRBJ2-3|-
CASSLESDTQYF
TGCGCCAGCAGCTTGGAATCAGATACGCAGTATTTT
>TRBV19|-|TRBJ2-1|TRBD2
CASSTQRGTAEEQFF
TGTGCCAGTAGTACCCAGCGGGGGACCGCGGAGGAGCAGTTCTTC
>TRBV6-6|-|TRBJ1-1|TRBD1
CASQYPGQGTEAFF
TGTGCCAGCCAATACCCGGGACAGGGCACTGAAGCTTTCTTT
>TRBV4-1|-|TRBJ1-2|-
CASSQDVSYGYTF
TGCGCCAGCAGCCAAGATGTTTCTTATGGCTACACCTTC
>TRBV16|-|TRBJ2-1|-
CASSQSRGGNEQFF
TGTGCCAGCAGCCAATCGAGGGGGGGCAATGAGCAGTTCTTC
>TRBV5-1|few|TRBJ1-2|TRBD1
CASSLVTGGNYGYTF
TGCGCCAGCAGCTTGGTGACAGGGGGCAACTATGGCTACACCTTC
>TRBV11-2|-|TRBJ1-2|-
CASSPVIGYTF
TGTGCCAGTAGCCCAGTGATTGGCTACACCTTC
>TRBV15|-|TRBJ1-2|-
CATSRVQGDGYTF
TGTGCCACCAGCAGAGTACAGGGCGACGGCTACACCTTC
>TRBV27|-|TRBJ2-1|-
CASKPQGYNEQFF
TGTGCCAGCAAGCCACAGGGATACAATGAGCAGTTCTTC
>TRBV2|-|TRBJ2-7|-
CASSLSYEQYF
TGTGCCAGCAGCCTGTCCTACGAGCAGTACTTC
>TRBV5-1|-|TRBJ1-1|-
CASSPGGMDTEAFF
TGCGCCAGCAGCCCCGGAGGCATGGACACTGAAGCTTTCTTT
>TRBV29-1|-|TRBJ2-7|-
CSVTGSSNPYEQYF
TGCAGCGTTACTGGGTCTAGTAATCCCTACGAGCAGTACTTC
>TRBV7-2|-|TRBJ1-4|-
CASSFQGSEKLFF
TGTGCCAGCAGCTTTCAGGGGAGTGAAAAACTGTTTTTT
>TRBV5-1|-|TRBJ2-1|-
CASTLGPESDEQFF
TGCGCCAGCACCTTAGGACCCGAAAGCGATGAGCAGTTCTTC
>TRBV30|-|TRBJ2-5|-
CAARGYPETQYF
TGTGCCGCCAGAGGGTATCCAGAGACCCAGTACTTC
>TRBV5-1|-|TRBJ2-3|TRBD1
CASKGALTDTQYF
TGCGCCAGCAAGGGGGCCCTCACAGATACGCAGTATTTT
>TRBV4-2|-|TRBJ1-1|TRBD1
CASSQPRQGAQNTEAFF
TGTGCCAGCAGCCAACCACGACAGGGGGCCCAGAACACTGAAGCTTTCTTT
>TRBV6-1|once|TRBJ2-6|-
CASSETVQASSGANVLTF
TGTGCCAGCAGTGAAACGGTACAGGCCAGCTCTGGGGCCAACGTCCTGACTTTC
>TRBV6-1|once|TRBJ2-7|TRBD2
CASSGLAGNYEQYF
TGTGCCAGCTCCGGACTAGCGGGGAACTACGAGCAGTACTTC
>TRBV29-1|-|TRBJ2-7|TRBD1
CSVWETGGSYEQYF
TGCAGCGTTTGGGAGACAGGGGGCTCCTACGAGCAGTACTTC
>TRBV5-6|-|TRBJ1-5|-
CASSLWGMRGNQPQHF
TGTGCCAGCAGCTTGTGGGGGATGCGGGGCAATCAGCCCCAGCATTTT
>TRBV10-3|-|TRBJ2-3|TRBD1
CAARDSTTDTQYF
TGTGCCGCCCGGGACAGCACCACAGATACGCAGTATTTT
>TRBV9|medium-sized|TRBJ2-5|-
CASSVVQGGQETQYF
TGTGCCAGCAGCGTAGTTCAGGGGGGCCAAGAGACCCAGTACTTC
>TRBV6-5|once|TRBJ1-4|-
CASRPTAAGEKLFF
TGTGCCAGCAGACCTACTGCAGCGGGTGAAAAACTGTTTTTT
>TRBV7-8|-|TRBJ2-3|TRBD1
CASSSPGQGAYSTDTQYF
TGTGCCAGCAGCTCTCCGGGACAGGGGGCCTATAGCACAGATACGCAGTATTTT
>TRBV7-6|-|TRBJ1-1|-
CASSLGVRTDGEAFF
TGTGCCAGCAGCTTAGGAGTTCGGACGGACGGAGAAGCTTTCTTT
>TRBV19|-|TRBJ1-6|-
CASSIGGYNSPLHF
TGTGCCAGTAGTATAGGAGGGTACAATTCACCCCTCCACTTT
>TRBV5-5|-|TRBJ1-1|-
CASSLDREAFF
TGTGCCAGCAGCTTGGACCGTGAAGCTTTCTTT
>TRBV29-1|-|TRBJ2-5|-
CSVQGNSQETQYF
TGCAGCGTTCAGGGGAACAGTCAAGAGACCCAGTACTTC
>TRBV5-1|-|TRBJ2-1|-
CASSYRLDVTHEQFF
TGCGCCAGCAGCTACCGACTCGATGTTACCCATGAGCAGTTCTTC
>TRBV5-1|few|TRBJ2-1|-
CASSLGNRVDEQFF
TGCGCCAGCAGCTTGGGAAATAGGGTCGATGAGCAGTTCTTC
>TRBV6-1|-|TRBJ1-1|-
CASSESFGEAGESFF
TGTGCCAGCAGTGAATCTTTCGGGGAAGCGGGGGAATCTTTCTTT
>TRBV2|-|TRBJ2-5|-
CASTPDTTQYF
TGTGCCAGCACCCCGGACACGACCCAGTACTTC
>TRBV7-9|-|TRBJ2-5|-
CASTERVGETQYF
TGTGCCAGCACCGAACGGGTAGGAGAGACCCAGTACTTC
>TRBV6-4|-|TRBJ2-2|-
CASSVGANTGELFF
TGTGCCAGCAGTGTTGGCGCGAACACCGGGGAGCTGTTTTTT
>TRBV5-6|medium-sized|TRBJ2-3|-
CASSFLDSTDTQYF
TGTGCCAGCAGCTTCTTGGACAGCACAGATACGCAGTATTTT
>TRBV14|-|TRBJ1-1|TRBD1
CASSHKVQGAEAFF
TGTGCCAGCAGCCACAAGGTTCAGGGGGCTGAAGCTTTCTTT
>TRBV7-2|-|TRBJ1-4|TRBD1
CASSLSPGQGARGYEKLFF
TGTGCCAGCAGCTTATCACCCGGACAGGGGGCGCGTGGGTATGAAAAACTGTTTTTT
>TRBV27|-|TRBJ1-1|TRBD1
CASIKQGAGTEAFF
TGTGCCAGCATCAAACAGGGGGCAGGAACTGAAGCTTTCTTT
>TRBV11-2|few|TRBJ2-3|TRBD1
CASSPDRGRGDTQYF
TGTGCCAGCAGTCCCGACAGGGGCCGAGGGGATACGCAGTATTTT
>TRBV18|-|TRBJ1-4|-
CASSPPGVTRLFF
TGTGCCAGCTCACCCCCTGGTGTTACCAGGCTGTTTTTT
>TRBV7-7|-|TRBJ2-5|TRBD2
CASSPRTSGGETQYF
TGTGCCAGCAGCCCGCGGACTAGCGGGGGGGAGACCCAGTACTTC
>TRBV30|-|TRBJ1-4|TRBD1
CAWRRTGGNEKLFF
TGTGCCTGGAGGAGGACAGGGGGAAATGAAAAACTGTTTTTT
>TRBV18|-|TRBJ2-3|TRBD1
CASSPSNRGGTDTQYF
TGTGCCAGCTCACCATCGAACAGGGGTGGCACAGATACGCAGTATTTT
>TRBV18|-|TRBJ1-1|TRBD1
CASSGGQGGAITEAFF
TGTGCCAGCTCAGGGGGGCAAGGGGGCGCGATCACTGAAGCTTTCTTT
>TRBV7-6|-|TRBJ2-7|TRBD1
CASSSRDRGLGQYF
TGTGCCAGCAGCTCCCGGGACAGGGGGCTAGGGCAGTACTTC